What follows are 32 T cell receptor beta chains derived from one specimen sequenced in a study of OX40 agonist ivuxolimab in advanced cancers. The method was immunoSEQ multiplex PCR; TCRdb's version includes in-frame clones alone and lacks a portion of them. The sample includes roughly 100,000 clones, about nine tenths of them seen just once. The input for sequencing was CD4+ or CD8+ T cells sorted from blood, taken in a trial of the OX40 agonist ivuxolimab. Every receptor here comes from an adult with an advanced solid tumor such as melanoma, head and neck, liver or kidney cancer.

The CDR3 spells CASSPLGEGQGRGETQYF. In DNA form, the CDR3 reads TGTGCCAGCAGTCCTCTTGGGGAGGGACAGGGGAGGGGAGAGACCCAGTACTTC. The rearrangement joins TRBV28 to TRBJ2-5; 10 bases line up with TRBD1. CDR1 and CDR2 from the germline V gene are MDHEN and SYDVKM. V dropped 5 bases and J dropped 4; count of bases not matched to a gene: 16. This CDR3 contains 18 residues.

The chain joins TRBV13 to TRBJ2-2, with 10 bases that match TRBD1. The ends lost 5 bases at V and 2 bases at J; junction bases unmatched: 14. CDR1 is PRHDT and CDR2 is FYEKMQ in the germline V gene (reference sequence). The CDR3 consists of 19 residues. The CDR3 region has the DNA TGTGCCAGCAGCCAATTATCGGGACAGGGGACGATTAACACCGGGGAGCTGTTTTTT. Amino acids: CASSQLSGQGTINTGELFF.

The CDR3 nucleotides are TGTGCCAGCAGCCTTATGAACACTGAAGCTTTCTTT. Translation: CASSLMNTEAFF. The chain joins TRBV7-9 to TRBJ1-1; no definite D call. The length of the CDR3 is 12 residues. Germline V gene lookup returns CDR1 SEHNR and CDR2 FQNEAQ (reference sequence). Trimming removed 5 bases at V and 0 bases at J, with 4 bases between.

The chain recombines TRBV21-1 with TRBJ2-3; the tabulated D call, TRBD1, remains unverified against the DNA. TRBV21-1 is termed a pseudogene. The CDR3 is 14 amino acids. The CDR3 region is CASSHRGRTDTQYF. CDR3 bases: TGTGCCAGCAGCCACAGGGGGCGGACAGATACGCAGTATTTT.

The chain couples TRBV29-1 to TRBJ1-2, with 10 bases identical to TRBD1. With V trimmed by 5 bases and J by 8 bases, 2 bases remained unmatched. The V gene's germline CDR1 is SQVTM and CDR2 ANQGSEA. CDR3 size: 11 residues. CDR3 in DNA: TGCAGCGTTTGGACAGGGGGAGGCTACACCTTC. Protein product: CSVWTGGGYTF.

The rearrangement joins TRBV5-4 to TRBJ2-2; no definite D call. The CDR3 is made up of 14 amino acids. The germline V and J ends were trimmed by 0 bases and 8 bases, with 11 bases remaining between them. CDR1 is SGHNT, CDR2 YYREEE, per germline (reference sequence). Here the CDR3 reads CASSLAISGGELFF. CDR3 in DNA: TGTGCCAGCAGCTTGGCCATTTCTGGTGGGGAGCTGTTTTTT.

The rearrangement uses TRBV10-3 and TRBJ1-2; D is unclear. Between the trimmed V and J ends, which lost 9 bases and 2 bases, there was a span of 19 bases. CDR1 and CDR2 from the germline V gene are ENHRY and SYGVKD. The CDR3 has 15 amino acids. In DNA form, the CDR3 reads TGTGCCATATCTGAAGGGATGGGTACCAACTATGGCTACACCTTC. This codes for CAISEGMGTNYGYTF.

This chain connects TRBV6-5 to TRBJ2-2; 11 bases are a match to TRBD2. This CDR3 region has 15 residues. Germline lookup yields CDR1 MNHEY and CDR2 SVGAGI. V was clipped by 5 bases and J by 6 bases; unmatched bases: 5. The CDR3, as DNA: TGTGCCAGCAGTCAGACTAGCGGGGCCTCCGGGGAGCTGTTTTTT. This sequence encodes CASSQTSGASGELFF.

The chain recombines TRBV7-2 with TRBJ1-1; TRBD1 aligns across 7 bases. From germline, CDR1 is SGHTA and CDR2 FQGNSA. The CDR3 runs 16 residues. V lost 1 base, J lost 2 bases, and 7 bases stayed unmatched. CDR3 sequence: CASSLGGRGGNTEAFF. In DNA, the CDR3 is TGTGCCAGCAGCTTAGGCGGCAGGGGGGGAAACACTGAAGCTTTCTTT.

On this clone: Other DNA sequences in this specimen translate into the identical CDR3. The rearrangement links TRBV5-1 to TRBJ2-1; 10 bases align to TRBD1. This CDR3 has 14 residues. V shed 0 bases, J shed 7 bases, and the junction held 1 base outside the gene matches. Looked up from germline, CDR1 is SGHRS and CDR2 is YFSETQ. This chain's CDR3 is CASSLGQGANEQFF. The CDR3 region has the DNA TGCGCCAGCAGCTTGGGACAGGGGGCTAATGAGCAGTTCTTC.

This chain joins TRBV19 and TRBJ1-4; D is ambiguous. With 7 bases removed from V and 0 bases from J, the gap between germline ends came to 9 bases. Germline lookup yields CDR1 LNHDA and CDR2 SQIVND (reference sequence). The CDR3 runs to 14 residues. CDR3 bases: TGTGCCAGTACTCCTTTTGCAACTAATGAAAAACTGTTTTTT. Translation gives CASTPFATNEKLFF.

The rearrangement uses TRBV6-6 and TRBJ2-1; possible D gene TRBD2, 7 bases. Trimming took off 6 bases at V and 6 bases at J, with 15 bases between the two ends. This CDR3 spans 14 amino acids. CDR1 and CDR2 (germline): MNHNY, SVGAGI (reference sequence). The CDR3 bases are TGTGCCAGCAGCCTTCTGGGGGGGGCCAATGAGCAGTTCTTC. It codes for CASSLLGGANEQFF.

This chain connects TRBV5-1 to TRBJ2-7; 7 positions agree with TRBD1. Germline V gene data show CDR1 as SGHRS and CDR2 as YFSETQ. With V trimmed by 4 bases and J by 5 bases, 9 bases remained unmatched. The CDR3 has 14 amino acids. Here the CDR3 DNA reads TGCGCCAGCAGCCCAACGGGACAGCGCCACGAGCAGTACTTC. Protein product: CASSPTGQRHEQYF.

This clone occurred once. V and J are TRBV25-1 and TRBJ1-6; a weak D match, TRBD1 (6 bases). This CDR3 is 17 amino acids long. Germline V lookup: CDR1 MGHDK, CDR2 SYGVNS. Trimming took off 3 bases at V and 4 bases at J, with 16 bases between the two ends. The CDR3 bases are TGTGCCAGCAGTGAGGCGGGACACAACCTTTATAATTCACCCCTCCACTTT. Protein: CASSEAGHNLYNSPLHF.

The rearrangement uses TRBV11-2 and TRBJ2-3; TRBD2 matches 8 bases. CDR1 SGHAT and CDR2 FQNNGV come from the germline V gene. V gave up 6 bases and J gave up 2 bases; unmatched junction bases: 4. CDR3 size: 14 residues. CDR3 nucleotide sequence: TGTGCCAGCAGACCAGCGGGGGCCACAGATACGCAGTATTTT. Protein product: CASRPAGATDTQYF.

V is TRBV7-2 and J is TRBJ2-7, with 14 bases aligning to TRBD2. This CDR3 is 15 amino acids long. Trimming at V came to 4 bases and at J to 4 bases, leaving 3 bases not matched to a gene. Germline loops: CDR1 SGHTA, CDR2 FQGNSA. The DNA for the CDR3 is TGTGCCAGCAGCTCGACTAGCGGGGGGGCGTACGAGCAGTACTTC. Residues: CASSSTSGGAYEQYF.

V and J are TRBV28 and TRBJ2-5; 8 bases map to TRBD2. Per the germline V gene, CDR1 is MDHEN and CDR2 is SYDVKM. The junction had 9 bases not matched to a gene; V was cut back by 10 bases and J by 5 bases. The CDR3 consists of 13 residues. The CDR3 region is CATSRGATETQYF. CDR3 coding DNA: TGTGCCACCTCGCGGGGGGCCACCGAGACCCAGTACTTC.

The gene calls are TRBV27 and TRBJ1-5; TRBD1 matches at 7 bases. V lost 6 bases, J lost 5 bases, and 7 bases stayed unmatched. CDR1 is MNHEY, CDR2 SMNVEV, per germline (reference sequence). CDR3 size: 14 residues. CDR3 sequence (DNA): TGTGCCAGCAGCCCAGGGGGAAAGGATCAGCCCCAGCATTTT. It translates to CASSPGGKDQPQHF.

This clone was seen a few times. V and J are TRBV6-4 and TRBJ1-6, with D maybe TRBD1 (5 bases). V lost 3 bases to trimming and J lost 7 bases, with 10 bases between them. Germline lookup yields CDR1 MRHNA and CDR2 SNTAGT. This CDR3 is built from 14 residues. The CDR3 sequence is CASSEGGRNSPLHF. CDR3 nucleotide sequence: TGTGCCAGCAGTGAGGGGGGTCGGAATTCACCCCTCCACTTT.

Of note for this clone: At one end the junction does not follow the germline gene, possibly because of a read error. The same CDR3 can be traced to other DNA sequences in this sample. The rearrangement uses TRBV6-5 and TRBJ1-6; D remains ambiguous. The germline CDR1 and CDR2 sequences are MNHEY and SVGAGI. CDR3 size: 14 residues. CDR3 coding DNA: TGTGCCAGCAGTTACAGGACCGACTATTCGCCCCTCCACTTT. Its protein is CASSYRTDYSPLHF.

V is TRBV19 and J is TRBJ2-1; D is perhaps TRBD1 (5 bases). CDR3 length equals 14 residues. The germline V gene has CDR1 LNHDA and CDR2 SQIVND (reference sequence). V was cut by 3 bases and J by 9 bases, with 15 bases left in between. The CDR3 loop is CASSMWKGLGEQFF. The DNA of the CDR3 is TGTGCCAGTAGTATGTGGAAGGGGCTGGGTGAGCAGTTCTTC.

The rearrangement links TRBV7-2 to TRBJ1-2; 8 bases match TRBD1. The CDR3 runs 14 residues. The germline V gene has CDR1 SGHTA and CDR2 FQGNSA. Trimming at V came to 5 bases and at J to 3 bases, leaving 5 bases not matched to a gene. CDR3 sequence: CASSLHRGDYGYTF. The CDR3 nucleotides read TGTGCCAGCAGCCTCCACAGGGGGGACTATGGCTACACCTTC.

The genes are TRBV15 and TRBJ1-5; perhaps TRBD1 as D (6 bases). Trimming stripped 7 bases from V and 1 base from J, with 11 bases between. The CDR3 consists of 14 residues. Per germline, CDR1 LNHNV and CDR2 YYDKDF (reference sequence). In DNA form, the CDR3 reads TGTGCCACCACCCCGCAGGGGAGCAATCAGCCCCAGCATTTT. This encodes CATTPQGSNQPQHF.

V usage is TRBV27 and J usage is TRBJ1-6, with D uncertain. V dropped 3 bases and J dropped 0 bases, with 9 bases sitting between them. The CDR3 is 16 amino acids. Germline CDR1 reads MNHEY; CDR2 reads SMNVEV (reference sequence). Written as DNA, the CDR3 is TGTGCCAGCAGTTTGCTGGGTAGCTCCTATAATTCACCCCTCCACTTT. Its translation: CASSLLGSSYNSPLHF.

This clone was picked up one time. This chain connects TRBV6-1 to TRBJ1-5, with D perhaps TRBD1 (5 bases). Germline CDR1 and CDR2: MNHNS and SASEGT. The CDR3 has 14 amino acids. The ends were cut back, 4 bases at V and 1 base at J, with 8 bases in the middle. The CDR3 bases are TGTGCCAGCAGTGCGGGGGTCAGCAATCAGCCCCAGCATTTT. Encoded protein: CASSAGVSNQPQHF.

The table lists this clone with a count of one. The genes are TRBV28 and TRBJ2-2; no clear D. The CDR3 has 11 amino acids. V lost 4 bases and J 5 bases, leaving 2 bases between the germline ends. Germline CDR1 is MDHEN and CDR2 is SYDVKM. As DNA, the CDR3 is TGTGCCAGCAGTTCGACCGGGGAGCTGTTTTTT. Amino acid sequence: CASSSTGELFF.

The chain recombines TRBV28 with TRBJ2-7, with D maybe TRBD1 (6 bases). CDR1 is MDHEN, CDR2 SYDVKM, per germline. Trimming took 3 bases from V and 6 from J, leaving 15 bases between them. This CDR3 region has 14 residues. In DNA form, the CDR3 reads TGTGCCAGCAGTTTTGAGGGACAAACTGGCGAGCAGTACTTC. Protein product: CASSFEGQTGEQYF. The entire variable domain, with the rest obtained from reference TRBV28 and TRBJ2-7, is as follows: DVKVTQSSRYLVKRTGEKVFLECVQDMDHENMFWYRQDPGLGLRLIYFSYDVKMKEKGDIPEGYSVSREKKERFSLILESASTNQTSMYLCASSFEGQTGEQYFGPGTRLTVT.

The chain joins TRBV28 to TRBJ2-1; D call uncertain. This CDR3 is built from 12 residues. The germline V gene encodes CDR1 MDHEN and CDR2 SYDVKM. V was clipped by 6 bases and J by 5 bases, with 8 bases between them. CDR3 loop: CASRGTHNEQFF. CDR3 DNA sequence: TGTGCCAGCAGGGGCACCCACAATGAGCAGTTCTTC.

The CDR3 spells CASSQDGDPGTQTTRQYF. The DNA of the CDR3 is TGTGCCAGCAGCCAAGATGGGGACCCCGGGACACAGACTACGAGGCAGTACTTC. V gene TRBV14 combines with J gene TRBJ2-7; a weak D match, TRBD1 (6 bases). The CDR3 sequence is 18 residues long. V was shortened by 0 bases and J by 9 bases, with 27 bases between the two germline ends. Per germline, CDR1 SGHDN and CDR2 FVKESK.

This CDR3 is CASFRTGSLMNTEAFF. In DNA form, the CDR3 reads TGTGCCAGCTTTCGGACAGGCTCCCTGATGAACACTGAAGCTTTCTTT. This chain connects TRBV18 to TRBJ1-1, with 7 bases matching TRBD1. Germline trimming cut 7 bases from V and 0 bases from J; bases unmatched to any gene: 11. Germline values: CDR1 KGHSH, CDR2 LQKENI. The CDR3 spans 16 residues.

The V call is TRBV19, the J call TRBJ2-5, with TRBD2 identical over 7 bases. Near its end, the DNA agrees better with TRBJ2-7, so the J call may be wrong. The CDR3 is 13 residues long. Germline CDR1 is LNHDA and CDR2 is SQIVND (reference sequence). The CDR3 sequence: CASSSGRAYEQYF. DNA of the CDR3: TGTGCCAGTAGTTCAGGGAGGGCGTACGAGCAGTACTTC.

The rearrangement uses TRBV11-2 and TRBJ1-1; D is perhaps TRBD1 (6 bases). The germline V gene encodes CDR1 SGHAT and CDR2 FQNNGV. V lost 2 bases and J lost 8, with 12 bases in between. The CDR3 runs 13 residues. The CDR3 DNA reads TGTGCCAGCAGCTTATCAGGAGGACAGGAAGCTTTCTTT. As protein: CASSLSGGQEAFF. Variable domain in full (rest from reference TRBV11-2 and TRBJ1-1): EAGVAQSPRYKIIEKRQSVAFWCNPISGHATLYWYQQILGQGPKLLIQFQNNGVVDDSQLPKDRFSAERLKGVDSTLKIQPAKLEDSAVYLCASSLSGGQEAFFGQGTRLTVV.